This record concerns one T cell receptor beta chain sequence. Antigen unknown. CDR3 length: 13 residues. With 0 bases removed from V and 4 bases from J, the gap between germline ends came to 9 bases. The V gene's germline CDR1 is DFQATT and CDR2 SNEGSKA (reference sequence). The data were taken from a study of T cell repertoires in cytomegalovirus infection. MiXCR, run by TCRdb on the reads, gives a single entry per CDR3 protein. The sample shows approximately 110,000 distinct CDR3 sequences, roughly 39% of them seen only once. Study-level findings and limits: Across the ex vivo response, the dominant clonotypes were HLA-C-restricted CMV-specific TCR beta clonotypes.

J is TRBJ1-1 and V is TRBV20-1; D not resolved. The sequencing used CD8+ T cells from cultured PBMCs, collected from culture after CMV antigen stimulation. This clonotype was sampled from a human donor in good health (CMV status not recorded). Some clones in this sample may be carry-over from other donors' samples. DNA of the CDR3: TGCAGTGCTAGAGAACCGGGAGCCACTGAAGCTTTCTTT. Encoded protein: CSAREPGATEAFF.